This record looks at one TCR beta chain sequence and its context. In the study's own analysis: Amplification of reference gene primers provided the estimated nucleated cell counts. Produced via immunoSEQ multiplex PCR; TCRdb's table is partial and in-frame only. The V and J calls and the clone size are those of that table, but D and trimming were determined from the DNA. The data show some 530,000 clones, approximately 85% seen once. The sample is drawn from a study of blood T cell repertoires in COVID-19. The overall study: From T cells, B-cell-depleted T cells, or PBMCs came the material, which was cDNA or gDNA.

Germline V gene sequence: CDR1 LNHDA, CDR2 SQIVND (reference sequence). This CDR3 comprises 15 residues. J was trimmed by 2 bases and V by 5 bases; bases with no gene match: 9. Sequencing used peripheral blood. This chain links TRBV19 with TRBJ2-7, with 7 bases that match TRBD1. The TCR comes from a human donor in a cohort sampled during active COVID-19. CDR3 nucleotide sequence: TGTGCCAGTAGTCCGACAGGGACAAGCCCCTACGAGCAGTACTTC. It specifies CASSPTGTSPYEQYF. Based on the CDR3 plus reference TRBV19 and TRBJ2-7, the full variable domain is DGGITQSPKYLFRKEGQNVTLSCEQNLNHDAMYWYRQDPGQGLRLIYYSQIVNDFQKGDIAEGYSVSREKKESFPLTVTSAQKNPTAFYLCASSPTGTSPYEQYFGPGTRLTVT.